This T cell receptor (beta chain) comes out of a study of T-cell reconstitution after alpha-beta-depleted transplantation in children. Overall study results and limits: About two months after transplant, alpha-beta T cells reportedly came from several hundred expanded graft clones. Newly generated T cells supplied most T-cell counts and diversity one year post-transplant. High day-60 TCRbeta diversity in some patients came from surviving recipient T cells and thymic progenitors.

During its preparation, the TCRbeta library received unique molecular identifiers. From the PCR reads, TCRdb called clonotypes with MiXCR, one entry per CDR3 protein. The sample comprises just over 950,000 distinct CDR3 sequences, about 30% of which are singletons, and more than 25% rests with the top ten. Details on this clonotype: The antigen remains undetermined.

Germline V gives CDR1 GTSNPN, CDR2 SVGIG (reference sequence). This CDR3 has 11 amino acids. Between the trimmed V and J ends, which lost 4 bases and 10 bases, there was a span of 11 bases. The TCR was taken from a boy under two years old who had a stem cell transplant for SCID, so the T cells may come from the graft donor. This chain uses TRBV30 with TRBJ2-4, with D maybe TRBD1 (5 bases). Sequencing was performed on PBMCs, mostly from graft donor cells, taken 360 days after TCRalphabeta/CD19-depleted stem cell transplant. Here the CDR3 DNA reads TGTGCCTGGATGACAGTGGGGATTCAGTACTTC. Amino acid sequence: CAWMTVGIQYF.